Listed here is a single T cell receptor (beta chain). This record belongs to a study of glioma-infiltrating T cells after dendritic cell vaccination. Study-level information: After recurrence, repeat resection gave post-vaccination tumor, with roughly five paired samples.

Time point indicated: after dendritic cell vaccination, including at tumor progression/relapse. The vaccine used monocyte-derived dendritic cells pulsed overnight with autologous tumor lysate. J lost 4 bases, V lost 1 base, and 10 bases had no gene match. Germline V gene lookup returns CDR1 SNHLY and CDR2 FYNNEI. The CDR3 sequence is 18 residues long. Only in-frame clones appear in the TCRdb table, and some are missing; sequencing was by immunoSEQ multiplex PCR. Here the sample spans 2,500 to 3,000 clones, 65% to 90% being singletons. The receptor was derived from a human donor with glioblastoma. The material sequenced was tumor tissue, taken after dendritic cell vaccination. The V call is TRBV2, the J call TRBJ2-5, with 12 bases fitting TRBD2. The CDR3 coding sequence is TGTGCCAGCAGTGAAGGGACTAGCGGGAACTATAGGAGAGAGACCCAGTACTTC. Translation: CASSEGTSGNYRRETQYF. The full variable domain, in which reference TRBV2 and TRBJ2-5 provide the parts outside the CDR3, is EPEVTQTPSHQVTQMGQEVILRCVPISNHLYFYWYRQILGQKVEFLVSFYNNEISEKSEIFDDQFSVERPDGSNFTLKIRSTKLEDSAMYFCASSEGTSGNYRRETQYFGPGTRLLVL.